This T cell receptor beta chain stems from a study of shared clonotypes between healthy human individuals. Study-wide background: A donor's plate count was three for CD4 naive and three for CD4 memory; CD8 naive had two and CD8 memory one.

V was cut by 4 bases and J by 4 bases, with 9 bases left in between. Germline assignment: CDR1 SGDLS and CDR2 YYNGEE. This CDR3 has 13 amino acids. An even split of each subset's genomic DNA across several immunoSEQ plates was performed. Using immunoSEQ multiplex PCR, the repertoire was profiled, and TCRdb retains in-frame clones only, with some absent. The sample lists over 2 million clones, approximately 94% occurring once. This clone was seen once. Its antigen is not identified. Only CD45RO-negative cells positively selected for CCR7 counted as naive CD8 cells, so terminally differentiated effector memory CD45RA+ cells were excluded. Points from the study as a whole: Some clonotypes were shared by all four sorted-subset donors, while others were not shared. The non-shared ones had lower generation probabilities than the shared ones.

This clonotype was sampled from a man younger than 35 in good health. Sequencing was done on a sample of naive CD8+ T cells sorted from blood. This rearrangement joins TRBV9 to TRBJ2-1, with unresolved D. In DNA form, the CDR3 reads TGTGCCAGCAGCACTCCCCTTTACAATGAGCAGTTCTTC. It codes for CASSTPLYNEQFF.